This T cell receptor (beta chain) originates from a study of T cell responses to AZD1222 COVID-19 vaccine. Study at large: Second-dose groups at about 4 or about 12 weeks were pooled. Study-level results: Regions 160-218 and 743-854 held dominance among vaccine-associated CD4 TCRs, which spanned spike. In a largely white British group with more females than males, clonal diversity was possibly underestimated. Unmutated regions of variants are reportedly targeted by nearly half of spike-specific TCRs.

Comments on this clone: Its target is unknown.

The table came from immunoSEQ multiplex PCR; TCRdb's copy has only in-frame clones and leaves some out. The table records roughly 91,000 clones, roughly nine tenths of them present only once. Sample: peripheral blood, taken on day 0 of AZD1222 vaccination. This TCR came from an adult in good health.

This CDR3 is CAISGTGVNTEAFF. Here the CDR3 DNA reads TGTGCCATCAGTGGCACGGGTGTGAACACTGAAGCTTTCTTT. The rearrangement joins TRBV10-3 to TRBJ1-1; D uncertain. The CDR3 runs to 14 residues. V lost 4 bases, J lost 0 bases, and 9 bases lay in between. CDR1 and CDR2 from the germline V gene are ENHRY and SYGVKD.